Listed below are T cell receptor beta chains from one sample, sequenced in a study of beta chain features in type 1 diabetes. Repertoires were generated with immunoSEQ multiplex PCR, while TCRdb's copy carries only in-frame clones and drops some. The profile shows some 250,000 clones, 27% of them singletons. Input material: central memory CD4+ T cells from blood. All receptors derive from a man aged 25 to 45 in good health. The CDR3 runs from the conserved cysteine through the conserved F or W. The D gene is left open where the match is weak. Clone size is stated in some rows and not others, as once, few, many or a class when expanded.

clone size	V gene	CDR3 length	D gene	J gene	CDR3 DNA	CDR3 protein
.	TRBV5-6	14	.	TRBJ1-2	TGTGCCAGCAGCCTCAGGGGTGTACGGTATGGCTACACCTTC	CASSLRGVRYGYTF
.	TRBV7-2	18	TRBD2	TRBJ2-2	TGTGCCAGCAGCCCCTCTAGCGGGAGGGCCCCGAACACCGGGGAGCTGTTTTTT	CASSPSSGRAPNTGELFF
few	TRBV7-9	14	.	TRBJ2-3	TGTGCCAGCAGCTTAACTTCTCCAGCAGATACGCAGTATTTT	CASSLTSPADTQYF
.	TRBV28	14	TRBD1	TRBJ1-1	TGTGCCAGCAGTTTAGAAGGGGGCAGGACTGAAGCTTTCTTT	CASSLEGGRTEAFF
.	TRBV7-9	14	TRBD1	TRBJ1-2	TGTGCCAGCAGCTTTACCGACAGGGGGCCTGGCTACACCTTC	CASSFTDRGPGYTF
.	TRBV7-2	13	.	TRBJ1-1	TGTGCCAGCAGCATAGGACAGAACACTGAAGCTTTCTTT	CASSIGQNTEAFF
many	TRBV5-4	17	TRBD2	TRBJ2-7	TGTGCCAGCAGCTCCGGGACTAGCGGGAGGAGCTCCTACGAGCAGTACTTC	CASSSGTSGRSSYEQYF
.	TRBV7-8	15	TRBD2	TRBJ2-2	TGTGCCAGCGGCTCGCTAGCGGCGAACACCGGGGAGCTGTTTTTT	CASGSLAANTGELFF
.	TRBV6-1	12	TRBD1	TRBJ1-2	TGTGCCAGCAGGGGGGACAGTAAAGGCTACACCTTC	CASRGDSKGYTF
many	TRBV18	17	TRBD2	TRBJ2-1	TGTGCCAGCTCACCACCGGGTAGCGGGAGGGCGAGGAATGAGCAGTTCTTC	CASSPPGSGRARNEQFF
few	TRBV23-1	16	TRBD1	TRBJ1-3	TGCGCCAGCACGGGACAGGGAAAGGGGTACGGAAACACCATATATTTT	CASTGQGKGYGNTIYF
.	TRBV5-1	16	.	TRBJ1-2	TGCGCCAGCAGCTTGGAAGTACAGGGCCCCGGTGAAGGCTACACCTTC	CASSLEVQGPGEGYTF
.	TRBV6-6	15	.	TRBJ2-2	TGTGCCAGCAGTTACTCGGTAGGGTCCGCCGGGGAGCTGTTTTTT	CASSYSVGSAGELFF
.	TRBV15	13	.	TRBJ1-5	TGTGCCACCAGCAGAGTATGGAATCAGCCCCAGCATTTT	CATSRVWNQPQHF
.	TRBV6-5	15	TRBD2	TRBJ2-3	TGTGCCAGCAGTTCAACCGGGACTAGCGGGAGTACGCAGTATTTT	CASSSTGTSGSTQYF
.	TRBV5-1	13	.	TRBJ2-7	TGCGCCAGCAGCCTCAGGGTATCCTACGAGCAGTACTTC	CASSLRVSYEQYF
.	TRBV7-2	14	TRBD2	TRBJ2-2	TGTGCCAGCAGCAGACAGACTAGCGCCGGGGAGCTGTTTTTT	CASSRQTSAGELFF
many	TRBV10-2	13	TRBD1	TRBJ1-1	TGCGCCAGCAGTGTCCTCCGGGACAGGGTCGCTTTCTTT	CASSVLRDRVAFF
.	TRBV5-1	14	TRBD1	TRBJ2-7	TGCGCCAGCAGTCTCCAAAGGACAGGGGACGAGCAGTACTTC	CASSLQRTGDEQYF
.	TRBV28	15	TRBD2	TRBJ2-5	TGTGCCAGCAGTTTACCCACTAGCGGGAGTAAGACCCAGTACTTC	CASSLPTSGSKTQYF
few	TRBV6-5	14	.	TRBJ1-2	TGTGCCAGCAGCACCAGGGAGGGCTCAGGCGGCTACACCTTC	CASSTREGSGGYTF
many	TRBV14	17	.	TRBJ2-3	TGTGCCAGCAGCATAGTCCTACCGGGACTCACCACAGATACGCAGTATTTT	CASSIVLPGLTTDTQYF
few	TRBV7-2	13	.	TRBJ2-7	TGTGCCAGCAGCTTAACGGGAATGAACGAGCAGTACTTC	CASSLTGMNEQYF
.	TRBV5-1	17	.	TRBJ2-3	TGCGCCAGCAGCCCCGGAGTGGGGGCGGGTGGCGCAGATACGCAGTATTTT	CASSPGVGAGGADTQYF
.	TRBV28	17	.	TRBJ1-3	TGTGCCAGCAGTTTAATACGACAGCTTTCCTCTGGAAACACCATATATTTT	CASSLIRQLSSGNTIYF
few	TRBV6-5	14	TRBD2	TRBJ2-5	TGTGCCAGCAATCTACTAGCGGGGGTAGAGACCCAGTACTTC	CASNLLAGVETQYF
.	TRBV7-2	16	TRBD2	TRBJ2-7	TGTGCCAGCAGCCTAGCCCCTGGGACTAGCGGGGACGAGCAGTACTTC	CASSLAPGTSGDEQYF